This TCR beta chain comes out of a study of shared clonotypes between healthy human individuals. Background on the study: In total, the donors were two women and a few men aged 18 to 49. Findings of the study overall: Deeper or shallower sequencing was expected to change how clonotypes are shared among donors. Despite large depth, rarefaction showed incomplete sorted-subset sequencing.

Note on this clone: Its specificity is unknown.

This CDR3 is 17 amino acids long. Germline-derived CDR1 and CDR2 are ENHRY and SYGVKD. Unmatched junction bases numbered 14, after V lost 6 bases and J lost 2 bases. TCRdb's copy holds only in-frame clones and misses some; the assay was immunoSEQ multiplex PCR. The sample has 2,100,000 or so clones, approximately 96% seen once. Healthy HIV-negative adults without recent acute infections or vaccinations served as donors. Specimen: naive CD4+ T cells sorted from blood. The subset denotes: CD45RA+ positively selected. This TCR was recovered from a man in his late teens or twenties in good health. The chain joins TRBV10-3 to TRBJ2-3; 7 nucleotides line up with TRBD1. The CDR3 protein is CAIRERREGQITDTQYF. The CDR3 nucleotides read TGTGCCATCAGAGAGAGAAGAGAGGGACAGATCACAGATACGCAGTATTTT.